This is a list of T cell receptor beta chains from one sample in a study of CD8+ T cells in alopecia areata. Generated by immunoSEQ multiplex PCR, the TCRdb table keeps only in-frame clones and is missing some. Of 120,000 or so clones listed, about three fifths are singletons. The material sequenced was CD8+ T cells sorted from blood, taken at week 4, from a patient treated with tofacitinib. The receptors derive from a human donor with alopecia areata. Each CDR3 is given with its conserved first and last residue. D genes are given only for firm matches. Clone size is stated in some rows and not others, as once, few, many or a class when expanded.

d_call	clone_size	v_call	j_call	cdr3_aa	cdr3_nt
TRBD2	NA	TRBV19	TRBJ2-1	CASSLLSGGHNEQFF	TGTGCCAGTAGTCTCCTCAGCGGGGGCCACAATGAGCAGTTCTTC
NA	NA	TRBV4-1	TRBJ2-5	CASSQDSGGGETQYF	TGCGCCAGCAGCCAAGATTCCGGGGGCGGAGAGACCCAGTACTTC
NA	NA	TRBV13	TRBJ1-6	CASSLGDTDSPLHF	TGTGCCAGCAGCTTAGGGGACACGGATTCACCCCTCCACTTT
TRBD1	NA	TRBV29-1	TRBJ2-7	CSVEPTGLSDEQYF	TGCAGCGTTGAACCGACAGGGTTAAGCGACGAGCAGTACTTC
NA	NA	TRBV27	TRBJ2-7	CASSLGPNSYEQYF	TGTGCCAGCAGTTTAGGTCCGAACTCCTACGAGCAGTACTTC
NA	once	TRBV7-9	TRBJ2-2	CASSTGQHNPNTGELFF	TGTGCCAGCAGCACTGGACAGCACAACCCGAACACCGGGGAGCTGTTTTTT
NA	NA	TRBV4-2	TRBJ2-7	CASRGAGGGEQYF	TGTGCCAGCAGAGGGGCAGGGGGAGGGGAGCAGTACTTC
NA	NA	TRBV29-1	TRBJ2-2	CSVVAETGELFF	TGCAGCGTCGTGGCGGAAACCGGGGAGCTGTTTTTT
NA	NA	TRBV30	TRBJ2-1	CAWSEALNEQFF	TGTGCCTGGAGTGAGGCCCTCAATGAGCAGTTCTTC
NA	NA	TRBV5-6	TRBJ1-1	CASSFKSRRNTEAFF	TGTGCCAGCAGCTTTAAGTCTAGGAGAAACACTGAAGCTTTCTTT
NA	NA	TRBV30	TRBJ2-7	CAWNDGSSYEQYF	TGTGCCTGGAACGACGGCAGCTCCTACGAGCAGTACTTC
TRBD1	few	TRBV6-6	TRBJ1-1	CASSRADRDEAFF	TGTGCCAGCAGCAGAGCCGACAGGGATGAAGCTTTCTTT
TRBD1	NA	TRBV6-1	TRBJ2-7	CASRDSPYEQYF	TGTGCCAGCCGGGACAGCCCCTACGAGCAGTACTTC
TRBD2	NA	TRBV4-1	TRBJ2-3	CASSPSRTGGGDWDTQYF	TGCGCCAGCAGCCCATCCCGCACGGGCGGGGGGGACTGGGATACGCAGTATTTT
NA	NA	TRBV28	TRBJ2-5	CASSQGQASYF	TGTGCCAGCAGTCAAGGGCAGGCCTCCTACTTC
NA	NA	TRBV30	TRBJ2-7	CAWRTQDGYEQYF	TGTGCCTGGAGGACTCAGGACGGCTACGAGCAGTACTTC
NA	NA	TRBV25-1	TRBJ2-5	CASSEFEDRYF	TGTGCCAGCAGTGAATTTGAGGACCGATACTTC
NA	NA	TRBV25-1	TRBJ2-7	CASRGAATYEQYF	TGTGCCAGCAGGGGAGCGGCAACCTACGAGCAGTACTTC
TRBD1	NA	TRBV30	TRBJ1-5	CAWESGQGTGQPQHF	TGTGCCTGGGAGTCTGGACAGGGGACAGGACAGCCCCAGCATTTT
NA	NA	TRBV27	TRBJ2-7	CASSPGRNYEQYF	TGTGCCAGCAGTCCCGGACGGAATTACGAGCAGTACTTC
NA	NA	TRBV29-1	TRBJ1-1	CSAPEGNTEAFF	TGCAGCGCACCAGAGGGGAACACTGAAGCTTTCTTT
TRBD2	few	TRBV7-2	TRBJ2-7	CASSLGGTSGYEQYF	TGTGCCAGCAGCTTAGGGGGGACTAGCGGCTACGAGCAGTACTTC
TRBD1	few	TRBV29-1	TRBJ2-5	CSVEGGTGRETQYF	TGCAGCGTTGAAGGGGGGACAGGGAGGGAAACCCAGTACTTC
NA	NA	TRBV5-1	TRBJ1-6	CASSLEGSSPLHF	TGCGCCAGCAGCTTGGAGGGGTCCTCACCCCTCCACTTT
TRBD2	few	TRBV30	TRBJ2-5	CAWNREGTQYF	TGTGCCTGGAATCGGGAGGGGACCCAGTACTTC
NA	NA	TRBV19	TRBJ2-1	CASSEGPDEQFF	TGTGCCAGTAGTGAGGGGCCGGATGAGCAGTTCTTC
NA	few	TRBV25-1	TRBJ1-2	CASRQSYGYTF	TGTGCCAGCAGACAGTCCTATGGCTACACCTTC